The 32 T cell receptor beta chains below come from one sample, sequenced in a study of shared clonotypes between healthy human individuals. Profiled with immunoSEQ multiplex PCR; TCRdb holds only in-frame clones, not every one. This repertoire shows just over 2,000,000 clones, roughly 95% found once; its top ten account for 0.9% to 1.3%. Naivety among CD8 cells was defined by CD45RO negativity and positive CCR7 selection, thereby excluding terminally differentiated effector memory CD45RA+ cells. The sequenced material came from naive CD8+ T cells sorted from blood. These receptors were collected from a man younger than 35 in good health.

The chain recombines TRBV28 with TRBJ2-7, with 9 bases that match TRBD2. Germline values: CDR1 MDHEN, CDR2 SYDVKM. Trimming at V came to 6 bases and at J to 5 bases, leaving 8 bases not matched to a gene. The CDR3 runs to 14 residues. The CDR3 nucleotides read TGTGCCAGCAGCCGCCCTGCGGGGGGGCACGAGCAGTACTTC. Its translation is CASSRPAGGHEQYF.

The rearrangement joins TRBV19 to TRBJ2-7; D perhaps matches TRBD2 (5 bases). The CDR3 sequence is 12 residues long. V dropped 6 bases and J dropped 4 bases, with 10 bases sitting between them. CDR1 LNHDA and CDR2 SQIVND come from the germline V gene (reference sequence). The CDR3 spells CASSGLRYEQYF. CDR3 in DNA: TGTGCCAGTAGCGGACTGAGGTACGAGCAGTACTTC.

In this sample, this clone turned up once. V is TRBV11-2 and J is TRBJ2-7; the D gene could be TRBD1 or TRBD2 (5 bases each). CDR3 length: 14 amino acids. The V gene lost 3 bases and the J gene lost 0 bases, with 9 bases spanning the gap. Germline V gives CDR1 SGHAT, CDR2 FQNNGV. CDR3 bases: TGTGCCAGCAGCTTCATGGGGGTCTCCTACGAGCAGTACTTC. It codes for CASSFMGVSYEQYF.

The genes are TRBV6-5 and TRBJ2-7, with 9 bases fitting TRBD1. V trimming: 5 bases; J trimming: 3 bases; junction bases outside the gene matches: 8. The CDR3 sequence is 15 residues long. Germline CDR1 and CDR2: MNHEY and SVGAGI. CDR3 DNA sequence: TGTGCCAGCAGTATGGGACAGGGCGGGTTCTACGAGCAGTACTTC. It encodes CASSMGQGGFYEQYF.

The V call is TRBV6-1, the J call TRBJ2-7; D is perhaps TRBD1 (6 bases). The CDR3 has 15 amino acids. V gave up 1 base and J gave up 3 bases, with 13 bases separating them. The germline V gene encodes CDR1 MNHNS and CDR2 SASEGT. The CDR3, as DNA: TGTGCCAGCAGTGAAGAAGGTTGGACAGTCTACGAGCAGTACTTC. Translating it yields CASSEEGWTVYEQYF.

V and J are TRBV7-2 and TRBJ2-3; 12 bases align to TRBD2. The CDR3 has 16 residues. Trimming took 5 bases from V and 2 from J; bases not matched to a gene: 5. Germline V gene lookup returns CDR1 SGHTA and CDR2 FQGNSA. DNA of the CDR3: TGTGCCAGCAGCGTACTAGCGGGAGGCCTCACAGATACGCAGTATTTT. Amino acid sequence: CASSVLAGGLTDTQYF.

This chain joins TRBV28 and TRBJ1-5; D unclear. Germline V lookup: CDR1 MDHEN, CDR2 SYDVKM. V was cut by 3 bases and J by 1 base, with 7 bases left in between. CDR3 length: 14 residues. The CDR3 here is CASSFLRSNQPQHF. Here the CDR3 DNA reads TGTGCCAGCAGTTTCCTCAGAAGCAATCAGCCCCAGCATTTT.

For this clone: Other DNA variants within this sample encode the same CDR3. V gene TRBV9 combines with J gene TRBJ2-2, with D hard to call. The V gene's germline CDR1 is SGDLS and CDR2 YYNGEE. CDR3 length: 13 residues. The germline V and J ends were trimmed by 0 bases and 5 bases, with 5 bases remaining between them. Here the CDR3 reads CASSVEGTGELFF. CDR3 DNA sequence: TGTGCCAGCAGCGTAGAAGGGACCGGGGAGCTGTTTTTT.

The CDR3 sequence: CASSWGVHNYEQYF. The CDR3 coding sequence is TGTGCCAGCAGTTGGGGAGTGCACAACTACGAGCAGTACTTC. The V call is TRBV2, the J call TRBJ2-7, with a tentative D call TRBD2 (5 bases). The V gene's germline CDR1 is SNHLY and CDR2 FYNNEI. The V and J ends lost 5 bases and 3 bases respectively, with 14 bases between them. The CDR3 totals 14 residues. Full variable domain (missing parts from reference TRBV2 and TRBJ2-7): EPEVTQTPSHQVTQMGQEVILRCVPISNHLYFYWYRQILGQKVEFLVSFYNNEISEKSEIFDDQFSVERPDGSNFTLKIRSTKLEDSAMYFCASSWGVHNYEQYFGPGTRLTVT.

This clone occurred once. The CDR3 protein is CASSLPPENIQYF. In DNA form, the CDR3 reads TGCGCCAGCAGCTTGCCGCCGGAAAACATTCAGTACTTC. The rearrangement joins TRBV5-1 to TRBJ2-4; no clear D gene. V was cut by 1 base and J by 5 bases, with 7 bases left in between. Germline V gene lookup returns CDR1 SGHRS and CDR2 YFSETQ. The CDR3 is made up of 13 amino acids.

In this sample, this clone turned up once. This chain's CDR3 is CASSPPGGNSTGELFF. The CDR3 region has the DNA TGTGCCAGCAGCCCTCCAGGGGGCAATTCGACCGGGGAGCTGTTTTTT. The J gene is TRBJ2-2, the V gene TRBV7-9; TRBD1 matches 8 bases. The CDR3 is made up of 16 amino acids. The J segment lost 5 bases and the V segment lost 5 bases, leaving 10 bases of the junction unmatched. Looked up from germline, CDR1 is SEHNR and CDR2 is FQNEAQ (reference sequence).

The CDR3, as DNA: TGTGCCAGCAGTGAACCAGACAGTCCCTCCTACGAGCAGTACTTC. Encoded protein: CASSEPDSPSYEQYF. The chain combines TRBV2 with TRBJ2-7; maybe TRBD1 (5 bases). The CDR3 consists of 15 residues. Trimming pared 2 bases from V and 0 bases from J, leaving 11 bases between. Germline-derived CDR1 and CDR2 are SNHLY and FYNNEI.

The J gene is TRBJ1-1, the V gene TRBV28; D call uncertain. Trimming took 10 bases from V and 4 from J, leaving 13 bases between them. This CDR3 comprises 12 residues. Germline CDR1 reads MDHEN; CDR2 reads SYDVKM. CDR3: CATQWSGTEAFF. The CDR3 coding sequence is TGTGCCACCCAGTGGTCCGGCACTGAAGCTTTCTTT.

This clone was recorded once. This chain connects TRBV5-8 to TRBJ2-5, with 9 bases matching TRBD2. The V and J ends lost 4 bases and 0 bases, in that order; junction bases with no gene match: 13. The CDR3 sequence is 18 residues long. Germline CDR1 is SGHTS and CDR2 is YDEGEE. CDR3 amino acids: CASSLGVLTSGNQETQYF. The CDR3 region has the DNA TGTGCCAGCAGCCTGGGGGTTCTGACTAGCGGAAACCAAGAGACCCAGTACTTC.

CDR3 DNA sequence: TGCAGCGTCTTCGGACAGGGGGTTTCCTACGAGCAGTACTTC. Residues: CSVFGQGVSYEQYF. The chain uses TRBV29-1 and TRBJ2-7; 10 bases are a match to TRBD1. Germline-derived CDR1 and CDR2 are SQVTM and ANQGSEA. This CDR3 comprises 14 residues. J was trimmed by 1 base and V by 6 bases; bases with no gene match: 6.

The gene calls are TRBV9 and TRBJ1-6, with 7 bases that match TRBD1. The CDR3 is made up of 18 amino acids. Looked up from germline, CDR1 is SGDLS and CDR2 is YYNGEE. After removal of 3 bases from V and 9 bases from J, the junction contained 18 bases not matched to a gene. The CDR3 DNA reads as TGTGCCAGCAGCGGTAGTCCCGCCCTTGCACAGGGGATTTCACCCCTCCACTTT. It codes for CASSGSPALAQGISPLHF.

The rearrangement uses TRBV27 and TRBJ1-1; 7 bases match TRBD1. The V gene's germline CDR1 is MNHEY and CDR2 SMNVEV (reference sequence). The V segment lost 7 bases and the J segment 7 bases; nucleotides outside the gene matches: 12. This CDR3 is 14 amino acids long. CDR3 nucleotides: TGTGCCAGCACCGCGGACAGGATGAACGGTGAAGCTTTCTTT. It is translated as CASTADRMNGEAFF.

This rearrangement joins TRBV11-2 to TRBJ1-6; D remains unclear. The length of the CDR3 is 12 residues. V was clipped by 2 bases and J by 10 bases, with 6 bases between them. Germline V gives CDR1 SGHAT, CDR2 FQNNGV. CDR3 in amino acids: CASSLLGSPLHF. As DNA, the CDR3 is TGTGCCAGCAGCTTATTAGGGTCACCCCTCCACTTT.

The rearrangement uses TRBV7-9 and TRBJ2-5; 7 bases agree with TRBD1. CDR3 length: 15 amino acids. Germline-derived CDR1 and CDR2 are SEHNR and FQNEAQ (reference sequence). V lost 4 bases, J lost 2 bases, and 7 bases stayed unmatched. The CDR3 DNA reads as TGTGCCAGCAGCTGGACCGGGACAGATCAAGAGACCCAGTACTTC. Protein product: CASSWTGTDQETQYF.

The sample holds a few counts of this clone. The chain employs TRBV6-5 and TRBJ2-3; TRBD1 or TRBD2 may be the D gene (5 bases each). The CDR3 has 15 amino acids. The ends were cut back, 5 bases at V and 0 bases at J, with 12 bases in the middle. Looked up from germline, CDR1 is MNHEY and CDR2 is SVGAGI. The CDR3 loop reads CASSPGTPSTDTQYF. The CDR3 bases are TGTGCCAGCAGTCCCGGGACCCCCAGCACAGATACGCAGTATTTT.

The rearrangement joins TRBV7-9 to TRBJ2-7; D call uncertain. CDR3 size: 13 residues. Trimming took off 1 base at V and 1 base at J, with 5 bases between the two ends. Germline V gene data show CDR1 as SEHNR and CDR2 as FQNEAQ (reference sequence). Written as DNA, the CDR3 is TGTGCCAGCAGCTTAGAAGAGTCCTACGAGCAGTACTTC. Encoded protein: CASSLEESYEQYF.

V usage is TRBV5-6 and J usage is TRBJ1-1; 7 nucleotides agree with TRBD1. There are 17 residues in the CDR3. Germline V gives CDR1 SGHDT, CDR2 YYEEEE. V was clipped by 0 bases and J by 5 bases; unmatched bases: 13. The CDR3 DNA is TGTGCCAGCAGCTTGGCCCTGACCGGGACAGTGGGGACTGAAGCTTTCTTT. Encoded protein: CASSLALTGTVGTEAFF.

Note on this clone: Different DNA sequences within this sample yield the same CDR3. V and J are TRBV7-9 and TRBJ2-7; D unclear. With 5 bases removed from V and 4 bases from J, the gap between germline ends came to 12 bases. Germline V lookup: CDR1 SEHNR, CDR2 FQNEAQ (reference sequence). The CDR3 is 13 residues long. CDR3 coding DNA: TGTGCCAGCAGCCAAGGACGGTCTTACGAGCAGTACTTC. It yields the protein CASSQGRSYEQYF.

The chain employs TRBV15 and TRBJ1-3, with a weak D call TRBD1 (5 bases). The germline CDR1 and CDR2 sequences are LNHNV and YYDKDF (reference sequence). Trimming took 2 bases from V and 4 from J, leaving 12 bases between them. This CDR3 comprises 15 residues. The CDR3 here is CATSRSQGIGNTIYF. The CDR3, as DNA: TGTGCCACCAGCAGAAGTCAGGGAATCGGAAACACCATATATTTT.

As concerns this clone: Other nucleotide sequences in the sample specify the same CDR3. CDR3: CASSLSGTGLYEQYF. CDR3 bases: TGTGCCAGCAGTTTATCGGGCACGGGGTTGTACGAGCAGTACTTC. The gene calls are TRBV27 and TRBJ2-7, with TRBD2 as a possible D gene (5 bases). Germline V gene sequence: CDR1 MNHEY, CDR2 SMNVEV (reference sequence). Deletions cut 0 bases from V and 4 bases from J, with 13 bases between. The CDR3 is 15 amino acids.

The chain recombines TRBV11-2 with TRBJ2-7; no definite D call. The CDR3 length is 14 residues. V gave up 5 bases and J gave up 0 bases, with 11 bases separating them. Germline-derived CDR1 and CDR2 are SGHAT and FQNNGV. This CDR3 reads CASSQSGPSYEQYF. DNA of the CDR3: TGTGCCAGCAGCCAATCCGGGCCCTCCTACGAGCAGTACTTC.

This clone showed up just a few times. Other DNA sequences in this sample translate to the same CDR3. This chain uses TRBV6-6 with TRBJ2-7; no clear D. The CDR3 runs to 12 residues. Trimming shortened V by 2 bases and J by 0 bases, and 2 bases separated the two germline ends. Germline-derived CDR1 and CDR2 are MNHNY and SVGAGI (reference sequence). CDR3 protein: CASSYDSYEQYF. Written as DNA, the CDR3 is TGTGCCAGCAGTTACGACTCCTACGAGCAGTACTTC.

V is TRBV10-3 and J is TRBJ2-1; 8 positions agree with TRBD2. The CDR3 has 15 residues. From germline, CDR1 is ENHRY and CDR2 SYGVKD. The V segment lost 10 bases and the J segment 1 base; nucleotides outside the gene matches: 9. DNA for the CDR3: TGTGCCACCACCCCGGGACTAGGTTCCTACAATGAGCAGTTCTTC. The encoded protein is CATTPGLGSYNEQFF.

Details on this clone: One junction end disagrees with the germline gene, perhaps due to a read error. The rearrangement joins TRBV9 to TRBJ1-1; D not certain. The V gene's germline CDR1 is SGDLS and CDR2 YYNGEE. CDR3 length: 15 amino acids. The DNA of the CDR3 is TGTGCCAGCAGCGTAGGTCGGAGGATGAACGCTGAAGCTTTCTTT. As protein: CASSVGRRMNAEAFF.

The J gene is TRBJ1-3, the V gene TRBV19, with no clear D. V gave up 5 bases and J gave up 2 bases, with 19 bases separating them. This CDR3 is built from 17 residues. Germline lookup yields CDR1 LNHDA and CDR2 SQIVND (reference sequence). The CDR3 DNA is TGTGCCAGTAGTCAAGGGCCGGACGTAGGCCCTGGAAACACCATATATTTT. Encoded protein: CASSQGPDVGPGNTIYF.

The gene calls are TRBV6-1 and TRBJ2-7, with D possibly matching TRBD2 (6 bases). This CDR3 contains 13 residues. Germline CDR1 reads MNHNS; CDR2 reads SASEGT. Trimming removed 7 bases at V and 0 bases at J, with 10 bases between. The CDR3 spells CASTHGSSYEQYF. The CDR3 DNA reads TGTGCCAGCACGCACGGGAGCTCCTACGAGCAGTACTTC.

The count of this clone is one. For the CDR3, the DNA is TGTGCCTGGAGTGCTCCCGGGACAAGAAATGAAGCTTTCTTT. Translating gives CAWSAPGTRNEAFF. The rearrangement uses TRBV30 and TRBJ1-1, with D tentatively TRBD1 (6 bases). V was shortened by 1 base and J by 7 bases, with 16 bases between the two germline ends. The CDR3 consists of 14 residues. The V gene's germline CDR1 is GTSNPN and CDR2 SVGIG (reference sequence).